Sequencing of this T cell receptor (beta chain) was carried out in a study of cytomegalovirus exposure and HLA in healthy donors. Overall study findings and caveats: Cytomegalovirus association was listed for 164 TCR beta chains.

CDR1 and CDR2 from the germline V gene are KGHSH and LQKENI. CDR3 length: 13 amino acids. Trimming removed 3 bases from V and 6 bases from J, with 10 bases in between. In the PCR, 60 Vbeta and 13 Jbeta primers were used. Assay used: immunoSEQ multiplex PCR; TCRdb lists only in-frame clones, some missing. This sample yields about 160,000 clones, of which roughly 84% are seen a single time; around 2.1% belongs to the top ten. Concerning this clone itself: The antigen remains undetermined.

The source of this sequence is a man younger than 35 in good health and CMV-seropositive. The chain is built from TRBV18 and TRBJ2-3; TRBD2 might be the D (5 bases). Sequencing used PBMCs. The CDR3 reads CASSPREGDTQYF. CDR3 sequence (DNA): TGTGCCAGCTCACCCCGGGAAGGGGATACGCAGTATTTT.